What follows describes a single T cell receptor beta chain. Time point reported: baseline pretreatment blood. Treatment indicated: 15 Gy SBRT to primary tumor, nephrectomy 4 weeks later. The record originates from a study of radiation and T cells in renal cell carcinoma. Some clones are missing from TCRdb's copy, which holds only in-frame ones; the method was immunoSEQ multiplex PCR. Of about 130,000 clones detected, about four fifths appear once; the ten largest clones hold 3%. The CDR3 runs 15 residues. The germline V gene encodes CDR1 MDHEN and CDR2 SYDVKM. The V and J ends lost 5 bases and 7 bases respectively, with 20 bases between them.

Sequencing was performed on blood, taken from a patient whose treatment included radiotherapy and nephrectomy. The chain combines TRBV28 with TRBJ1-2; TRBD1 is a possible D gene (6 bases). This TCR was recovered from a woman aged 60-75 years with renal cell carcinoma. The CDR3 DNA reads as TGTGCCAGCAGTCCTGGACAGTCAAGGGGCTCTGGCTACACCTTC. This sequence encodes CASSPGQSRGSGYTF.